One TCR beta chain is described in this entry. With V trimmed by 4 bases and J by 7 bases, 14 bases remained unmatched. Germline loops: CDR1 MNHEY, CDR2 SVGEGT. This CDR3 is built from 18 residues. These data are taken from a study of blood T cell repertoires in COVID-19. Across the study: Sources were T cells, B-cell-depleted T cells, or PBMCs; the material itself was cDNA or gDNA.

The repertoire was sequenced with immunoSEQ multiplex PCR; TCRdb's copy has only in-frame clones and lacks some. Of about 240,000 clones listed, about 82% are singletons. The sequence derives from an older man with acute or convalescent COVID-19. The sequenced material came from peripheral blood. The chain employs TRBV6-2 or TRBV6-3 and TRBJ2-1, with 12 bases lining up with TRBD2. The CDR3: CASSSLRLAGVGFNEQFF. The CDR3 DNA follows: TGTGCCAGCAGTTCCCTAAGACTAGCGGGAGTAGGTTTTAATGAGCAGTTCTTC.